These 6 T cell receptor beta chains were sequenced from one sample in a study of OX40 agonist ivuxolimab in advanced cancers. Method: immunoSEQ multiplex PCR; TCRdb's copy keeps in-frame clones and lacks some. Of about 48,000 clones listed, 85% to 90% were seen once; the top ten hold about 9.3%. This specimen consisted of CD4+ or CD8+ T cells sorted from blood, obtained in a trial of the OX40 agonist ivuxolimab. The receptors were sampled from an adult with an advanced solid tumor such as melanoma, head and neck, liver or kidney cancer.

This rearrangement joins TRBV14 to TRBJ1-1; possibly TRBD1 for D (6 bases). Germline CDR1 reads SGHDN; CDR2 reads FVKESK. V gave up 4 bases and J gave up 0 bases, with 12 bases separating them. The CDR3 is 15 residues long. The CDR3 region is CASSPLGAMNTEAFF. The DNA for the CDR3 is TGTGCCAGCAGCCCCTTGGGGGCCATGAACACTGAAGCTTTCTTT.

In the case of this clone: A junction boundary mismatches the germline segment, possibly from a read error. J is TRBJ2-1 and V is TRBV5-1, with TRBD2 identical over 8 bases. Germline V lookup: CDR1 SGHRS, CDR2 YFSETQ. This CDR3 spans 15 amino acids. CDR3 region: CASSLSGSSSNEQFF. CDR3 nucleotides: TGCGCCAGCAGCTTGAGCGGGAGCTCCTCCAATGAGCAGTTCTTC. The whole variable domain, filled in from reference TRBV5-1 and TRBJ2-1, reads KAGVTQTPRYLIKTRGQQVTLSCSPISGHRSVSWYQQTPGQGLQFLFEYFSETQRNKGNFPGRFSGRQFSNSRSEMNVSTLELGDSALYLCASSLSGSSSNEQFFGPGTRLTVL.

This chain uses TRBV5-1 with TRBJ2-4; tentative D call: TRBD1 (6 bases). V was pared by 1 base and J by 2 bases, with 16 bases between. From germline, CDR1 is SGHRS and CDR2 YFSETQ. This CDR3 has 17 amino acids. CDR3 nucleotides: TGCGCCAGCAGCTTGCGGCTTCTTACAGGGTCCAAAAACATTCAGTACTTC. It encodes CASSLRLLTGSKNIQYF.

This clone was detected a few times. The CDR3 bases are TGTGCCAGCAGCTTGGCCGGGGAGCTGTTTTTT. It codes for CASSLAGELFF. This chain connects TRBV5-6 to TRBJ2-2; D is unresolved. The CDR3 is made up of 11 amino acids. V was trimmed by 0 bases and J by 6 bases, leaving 0 bases between them. CDR1 is SGHDT and CDR2 is YYEEEE in the germline V gene.

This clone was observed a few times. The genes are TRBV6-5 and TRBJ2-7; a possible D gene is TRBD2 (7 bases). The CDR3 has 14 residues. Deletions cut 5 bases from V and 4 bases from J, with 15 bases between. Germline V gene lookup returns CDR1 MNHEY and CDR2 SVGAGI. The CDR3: CASSPLRGGYEQYF. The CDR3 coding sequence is TGTGCCAGCAGTCCCCTCAGGGGAGGGTACGAGCAGTACTTC.

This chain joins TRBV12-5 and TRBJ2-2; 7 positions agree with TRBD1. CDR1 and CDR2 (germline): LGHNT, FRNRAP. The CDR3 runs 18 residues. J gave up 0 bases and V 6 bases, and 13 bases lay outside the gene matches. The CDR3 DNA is TGTGCTAGTGGGCGAATCCTCCAGGGGGTCCCGAACACCGGGGAGCTGTTTTTT. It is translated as CASGRILQGVPNTGELFF.